These T cell receptor beta chains were read from a single sample in a study of blood T cell repertoires in COVID-19. Clones were sequenced by immunoSEQ multiplex PCR, and TCRdb holds only the in-frame ones, with some missing. The sample carries 190,000 or so clones, about nine tenths recorded once. The sample was peripheral blood. These receptor sequences come from a man aged 40-49 years with acute or convalescent COVID-19. CDR3s include the opening cysteine and the closing phenylalanine or tryptophan. A D gene is named only where the DNA matches it firmly. The listing skips clone size in some rows; elsewhere it reads once, few, many or a size class.

14	once	TRBV15	TRBJ1-2	NA	TGTGCCACCAGCAGAGTCGGGGAGAACTATGGCTACACCTTC	CATSRVGENYGYTF
12	NA	TRBV7-9	TRBJ2-7	NA	TGTGCCAGCAGCCGCGAGGGGGTCGAGCAGTACTTC	CASSREGVEQYF
15	NA	TRBV11-2	TRBJ1-3	NA	TGTGCCAGCAGCTCCGACAGAGGCTCTGGAAACACCATATATTTT	CASSSDRGSGNTIYF
16	NA	TRBV5-6	TRBJ1-3	NA	TGTGCCAGCAGCCTTAAAGGACAACCTACTGGAAACACCATATATTTT	CASSLKGQPTGNTIYF
13	NA	TRBV2	TRBJ1-2	TRBD1	TGTGCCAGCAGGGACAGGCGTAACTATGGCTACACCTTC	CASRDRRNYGYTF
13	NA	TRBV30	TRBJ1-2	NA	TGTGCCGGAATCTTCCACAGGGACTATGGCTACACCTTC	CAGIFHRDYGYTF
15	NA	TRBV2	TRBJ2-1	TRBD2	TGTGCCAGCGGCAGGGCTAGCGGAGTCTACAATGAGCAGTTCTTC	CASGRASGVYNEQFF
14	once	TRBV30	TRBJ1-5	TRBD1	TGTGCCTGGAGTGTAGGGGGCGCGTCTCAGCCCCAGCATTTT	CAWSVGGASQPQHF
14	NA	TRBV7-2	TRBJ2-7	NA	TGTGCCAGCAGCCCAGGACTAAATTTCTACGAGCAGTACTTC	CASSPGLNFYEQYF
13	NA	TRBV12-3/TRBV12-4	TRBJ2-7	NA	TGTGCCAGCACAGCGGACAGATCCTACGAGCAGTACTTC	CASTADRSYEQYF
15	NA	TRBV5-1	TRBJ1-1	NA	TGCGCCAGCAGCCCGCCAATCGGTGTGAACACTGAAGCTTTCTTT	CASSPPIGVNTEAFF
14	NA	TRBV7-2	TRBJ2-1	NA	TGTGCCAGCAGCGTGGACAGTTCCTACAATGAGCAGTTCTTC	CASSVDSSYNEQFF
17	once	TRBV6-1	TRBJ2-1	TRBD1	TGTGCCAGCAGTGGGGCCCCGGGACAGGGAGGGAGCAATGAGCAGTTCTTC	CASSGAPGQGGSNEQFF
10	once	TRBV2	TRBJ1-2	NA	TGTGCCTATCGGGACTATGGCTACACCTTC	CAYRDYGYTF
11	few	TRBV29-1	TRBJ1-2	NA	TGCAGCGTTGTACAAAACTATGGCTACACCTTC	CSVVQNYGYTF
14	NA	TRBV7-2	TRBJ2-2	NA	TGTGCCAGCAGCTCCCATGGGGGCGTCGGGGAGCTGTTTTTT	CASSSHGGVGELFF
13	few	TRBV18	TRBJ1-2	NA	TGTGCCAGCTCACCAGAGGAAAACTATGGCTACACCTTC	CASSPEENYGYTF
11	NA	TRBV12-3/TRBV12-4	TRBJ2-3	TRBD2	TGTGCCAGCAGCCTCAGGCGGGGGGTATATTTT	CASSLRRGVYF
17	NA	TRBV27	TRBJ2-1	TRBD1	TGTGCCAGCAGTTTCCTCGGTCCCGGGACAGGGGCGAAGGAGCAGTTCTTC	CASSFLGPGTGAKEQFF
16	NA	TRBV5-6	TRBJ1-2	NA	TGTGCCAGCAGCTTGGGCCCCTCGGGGAGCTACTATGGCTACACCTTC	CASSLGPSGSYYGYTF
16	NA	TRBV6-2/TRBV6-3	TRBJ2-7	TRBD1	TGTGCCAGCAGTCAAACCCAGGGGGCAGGGACCTACGAGCAGTACTTC	CASSQTQGAGTYEQYF
14	few	TRBV7-2	TRBJ1-2	TRBD1	TGTGCCAGCAGCCTGGGACAGAATAACTATGGCTACACCTTC	CASSLGQNNYGYTF
16	NA	TRBV28	TRBJ1-5	TRBD1	TGTGCCAGCACCCGCGGGGGGGGGACAGGGGATCAGCCCCAGCATTTT	CASTRGGGTGDQPQHF
14	NA	TRBV6-1	TRBJ1-4	NA	TGTGCCAGCAGTGAAGGACTGAGGATTGAAAAACTGTTTTTT	CASSEGLRIEKLFF
15	few	TRBV9	TRBJ2-3	TRBD2	TGTGCCAGCAGCGCGGCGGGGGGGGTCACAGATACGCAGTATTTT	CASSAAGGVTDTQYF
17	NA	TRBV12-5	TRBJ2-7	NA	TGTGCTAGTGGTTTGCGGGCTACAGGGACCTCCTCGTGGGAGCAGTACTTC	CASGLRATGTSSWEQYF
14	NA	TRBV30	TRBJ1-5	TRBD1	TGTGCCTGGAGTGGGGACAGGGGCTCTCAGCCCCAGCATTTT	CAWSGDRGSQPQHF
13	NA	TRBV18	TRBJ2-1	NA	TGTGCCAGCTCACCATCGGTCAGAGGTGAGCAGTTCTTC	CASSPSVRGEQFF
14	once	TRBV5-6	TRBJ2-7	NA	TGTGCCAGCAGCGAGGAACTTTTCGCCTACGAGCAGTACTTC	CASSEELFAYEQYF
13	NA	TRBV19	TRBJ1-1	NA	TGTGCCAGTAGTACTCCTCGCATTAGTGAAGCTTTCTTT	CASSTPRISEAFF
16	few	TRBV3-1/TRBV3-2	TRBJ1-2	TRBD1	TGTGCCAGCAGCCCGCTCGACAGGGGTGGGTACTATGGCTACACCTTC	CASSPLDRGGYYGYTF
18	NA	TRBV13	TRBJ2-3	TRBD2	TGTGCCAGCAGCTTAGATCCTAGCGGGGGGGCCTGGACAGATACGCAGTATTTT	CASSLDPSGGAWTDTQYF